These 17 T cell receptor beta chains were all obtained from the same sample, sequenced in a study of CD8+CD57+ T cells in acquired aplastic anemia. Genomic DNA constituted the template upon which TCR beta VDJ and CDR3 profiling was performed. MiXCR, applied by TCRdb to the reads, yields one record per CDR3 protein. Found here are approximately 190,000 distinct CDR3 sequences, under 70% of them singletons; the top ten hold roughly 50%. Sequences were obtained from sorted CD4+, CD8+, or CD8+CD57+ T cells (not recorded which) from PBMCs. These receptors were collected from a human donor with severe aplastic anemia or a healthy control (not recorded which).

The chain has TRBV6-6 and TRBJ1-5; a weak D match, TRBD1 (5 bases). Between the trimmed V and J ends, which lost 6 bases and 1 base, there was a span of 13 bases. The CDR3 spans 15 residues. Germline loops: CDR1 MNHNY, CDR2 SVGAGI (reference sequence). The DNA of the CDR3 is TGTGCCAGCAGAGTCAACGGGGGGAGCAATCAGCCCCAGCATTTT. Amino acid sequence: CASRVNGGSNQPQHF.

On this clonotype: The junction does not match germline at one end; this may be a read error. This rearrangement joins TRBV7-9 to TRBJ1-6, with 7 bases that match TRBD1. This CDR3 is built from 12 residues. Germline V CDR1 and CDR2: SEHNR, FQNEAQ (reference sequence). The CDR3 loop reads CASSAGGSPLHF. The DNA of the CDR3 is TGTGCTAGCAGCGCAGGGGGATCACCCCTCCACTTT.

The chain is built from TRBV7-9 and TRBJ2-7; D unclear. The germline V gene has CDR1 SEHNR and CDR2 FQNEAQ (reference sequence). The CDR3 extends over 13 amino acids. V gave up 10 bases and J gave up 0 bases, with 13 bases separating them. The CDR3 loop is CATRKGSSYEQYF. The CDR3 region has the DNA TGTGCCACCAGAAAGGGCAGCTCCTACGAGCAGTACTTC. Full variable domain (remainder filled in from reference TRBV7-9 and TRBJ2-7): DTGVSQNPRHKITKRGQNVTFRCDPISEHNRLYWYRQTLGQGPEFLTYFQNEAQLEKSRLLSDRFSAERPKGSFSTLEIQRTEQGDSAMYLCATRKGSSYEQYFGPGTRLTVT.

As regards this clonotype: This CDR3 fails to terminate in the conserved phenylalanine or tryptophan, so it likely reflects a read error. V usage is TRBV19 and J usage is TRBJ2-7; 13 bases fit TRBD2. The trim removed 5 bases at V and 2 bases at J, leaving 3 bases unmatched. This CDR3 is 15 amino acids long. CDR1 is LNHDA, CDR2 SQIVND, per germline (reference sequence). The CDR3 DNA follows: TGTGCCAGTAGTGTGGGGACTAGCGGGACCTACGAGCAGTACCTC. Protein product: CASSVGTSGTYEQYL.

The chain uses TRBV20-1 and TRBJ1-1, with TRBD1 identical over 9 bases. Germline-derived CDR1 and CDR2 are DFQATT and SNEGSKA (reference sequence). The CDR3 loop spans 14 amino acids. With 5 bases clipped from V and 5 bases from J, the junction kept 9 bases outside the gene matches. The CDR3 loop is CSAPLGDRDTEAFF. The CDR3 DNA reads TGCAGTGCTCCTCTAGGGGACAGGGATACTGAAGCTTTCTTT.

The sample holds one count of this clonotype. The gene calls are TRBV12-5 and TRBJ2-2; D is possibly TRBD1 (6 bases). V was clipped by 1 base and J by 7 bases, with 16 bases between them. The germline gives CDR1 LGHNT, CDR2 FRNRAP. This CDR3 has 16 residues. CDR3 sequence reads: CASGLEARQVGGELFF. The CDR3 region has the DNA TGTGCTAGTGGTTTGGAAGCTCGACAGGTGGGCGGGGAGCTGTTTTTT.

This clonotype is medium-sized in the sample. The J gene is TRBJ2-7, the V gene TRBV5-1; D ambiguous. The CDR3 loop spans 13 amino acids. Germline-derived CDR1 and CDR2 are SGHRS and YFSETQ. V was shortened by 5 bases and J by 2 bases, with 11 bases between the two germline ends. This chain's CDR3 is CASSVGIAYEQYF. As DNA, the CDR3 is TGCGCCAGCAGTGTAGGGATAGCCTACGAGCAGTACTTC.

This clonotype was detected only a few times. V gene TRBV12-3 or TRBV12-4 combines with J gene TRBJ2-5; D not certain. The end of the DNA fits TRBJ2-7 better, so the J call may be wrong. This CDR3 has 11 residues. This CDR3 is CASSLQYEQYF. CDR3 in DNA: TGTGCCAGCAGTTTACAGTACGAGCAGTACTTC.

This rearrangement joins TRBV24-1 to TRBJ2-2, with 7 positions matching TRBD2. The CDR3 spans 16 residues. Germline V gene data show CDR1 as KGHDR and CDR2 as SFDVKD. Trimming cost V 4 bases and J 2 bases; bases outside gene matches: 6. CDR3 protein: CATSEAGTTNTGELFF. The CDR3, as DNA: TGTGCCACCAGTGAGGCCGGGACTACCAACACCGGGGAGCTGTTTTTT.

This rearrangement joins TRBV7-9 to TRBJ2-1, with D possibly being TRBD2 (6 bases). CDR1 is SEHNR, CDR2 FQNEAQ, per germline (reference sequence). The V end lost 1 base, the J end lost 0 bases, and 10 bases lay between the germline ends. The CDR3 has 16 amino acids. The CDR3 sequence: CASSLGRGGSYNEQFF. The CDR3 DNA is TGTGCCAGCAGCTTAGGGCGGGGTGGCTCCTACAATGAGCAGTTCTTC. Full variable domain (outside the CDR3, taken from reference TRBV7-9 and TRBJ2-1): DTGVSQNPRHKITKRGQNVTFRCDPISEHNRLYWYRQTLGQGPEFLTYFQNEAQLEKSRLLSDRFSAERPKGSFSTLEIQRTEQGDSAMYLCASSLGRGGSYNEQFFGPGTRLTVL.

The rearrangement joins TRBV20-1 to TRBJ2-3; 13 nucleotides agree with TRBD2. Germline CDR1 is DFQATT and CDR2 is SNEGSKA (reference sequence). The CDR3 is 15 amino acids. V lost 6 bases and J lost 2; bases outside the gene matches: 5. The CDR3 sequence is CSALGLAGYTDTQYF. The CDR3 coding sequence is TGCAGTGCACTGGGACTAGCGGGGTACACAGATACGCAGTATTTT.

The J gene is TRBJ2-1, the V gene TRBV29-1; 8 bases line up with TRBD1. Trimming at V came to 4 bases and at J to 5 bases, leaving 10 bases not matched to a gene. Germline CDR1 SQVTM, CDR2 ANQGSEA. The CDR3 has 15 residues. The CDR3 loop reads CSVGSRGLLDNEQFF. DNA for the CDR3: TGCAGCGTTGGAAGCAGGGGGCTTTTGGACAATGAGCAGTTCTTC.

Only one count was recorded for this clonotype. In nucleotides, the CDR3 is TGTGCCAGCAGCTTAACGGGTCCGACGAACACCGGGGAGCTGTTTTTT. This translates into CASSLTGPTNTGELFF. J is TRBJ2-2 and V is TRBV7-3; D is unclear. Germline values: CDR1 SGHTA, CDR2 FQGTGA. The CDR3 has 16 residues. Deletions cut 0 bases from V and 0 bases from J, with 8 bases between.

This clonotype was seen repeatedly, ten times or more. This chain uses TRBV5-6 with TRBJ1-1; TRBD1 matches at 8 bases. The germline CDR1 and CDR2 sequences are SGHDT and YYEEEE. Germline trimming cut 2 bases from V and 1 base from J; bases unmatched to any gene: 7. The CDR3 is 16 residues long. Written as DNA, the CDR3 is TGTGCCAGCAGCTTAGTTACAGGGGGATCGAACACTGAAGCTTTCTTT. It translates to CASSLVTGGSNTEAFF.

A few counts support this clonotype. V usage is TRBV7-9 and J usage is TRBJ2-7; D possibly corresponds to TRBD1 (5 bases). V shed 5 bases and J shed 2 bases, with 13 bases lying between them. The CDR3 runs 14 residues. Germline V gene sequence: CDR1 SEHNR, CDR2 FQNEAQ (reference sequence). CDR3 amino acids: CASSPQGIAYEQYF. Written as DNA, the CDR3 is TGTGCCAGCAGCCCCCAGGGCATCGCCTACGAGCAGTACTTC.

The rearrangement links TRBV20-1 to TRBJ1-1; D ambiguous. This CDR3 has 12 amino acids. Germline CDR1 and CDR2: DFQATT and SNEGSKA (reference sequence). Trimming shortened V by 3 bases and J by 2 bases, and 7 bases separated the two germline ends. The CDR3 region is CSARSPNTEAFF. In DNA form, the CDR3 reads TGCAGTGCTAGGAGCCCCAACACTGAAGCTTTCTTT.

With regard to this clonotype: Because the CDR3's place on the DNA is in doubt, the DNA is left out and the CDR3 is given as listed by TCRdb. The rearrangement links TRBV29-1 to TRBJ2-2. Germline lookup yields CDR1 SQVTM and CDR2 ANQGSEA. The CDR3 extends over 18 residues, inclusive of both ends. The CDR3 region is CSVEGGSSYEQYFGELLF.